This T cell receptor (beta chain) was identified during a study of molecular identifiers for immune sequencing clone quantification. About the study: Within a replicate experiment, RNA obtained from either approximately 22,000 or 94,000 naive CD8 cells was divided into five aliquots, and four of those aliquots were then sequenced. Findings and caveats of the study: Effector cells had over 99% of their molecules in clones above 20 RNA copies, while naive cells had under 1%.

This clonotype was counted between two and nine times. Its antigen remains unidentified. From the PCR reads, TCRdb called clonotypes with MiXCR, one entry per CDR3 protein. In the table there are nearly 650,000 distinct CDR3 sequences, roughly 23% of which are singletons. Sorting isolated naive CD8 T cells as CD8+CD4-CCR7+CD45RA+ events. V gave up 6 bases and J gave up 3 bases, with 15 bases separating them. Germline V lookup: CDR1 LNHNV, CDR2 YYDKDF (reference sequence). The CDR3 is 15 amino acids. This receptor was identified in a human donor in good health. Some libraries in this study had Jurkat cell RNA spiked in. The chain has TRBV15 and TRBJ1-5; D is perhaps TRBD1 (6 bases). The sample was naive CD8+ T cells from blood, with Jurkat cell RNA spiked in. Subset of the sample: FACS-sorted CD8+CD4-CCR7+CD45RA+ naive T cells. CDR3 sequence reads: CATRDPRGANQPQHF. CDR3 coding DNA: TGTGCCACCAGAGACCCCCGGGGGGCCAATCAGCCCCAGCATTTT.